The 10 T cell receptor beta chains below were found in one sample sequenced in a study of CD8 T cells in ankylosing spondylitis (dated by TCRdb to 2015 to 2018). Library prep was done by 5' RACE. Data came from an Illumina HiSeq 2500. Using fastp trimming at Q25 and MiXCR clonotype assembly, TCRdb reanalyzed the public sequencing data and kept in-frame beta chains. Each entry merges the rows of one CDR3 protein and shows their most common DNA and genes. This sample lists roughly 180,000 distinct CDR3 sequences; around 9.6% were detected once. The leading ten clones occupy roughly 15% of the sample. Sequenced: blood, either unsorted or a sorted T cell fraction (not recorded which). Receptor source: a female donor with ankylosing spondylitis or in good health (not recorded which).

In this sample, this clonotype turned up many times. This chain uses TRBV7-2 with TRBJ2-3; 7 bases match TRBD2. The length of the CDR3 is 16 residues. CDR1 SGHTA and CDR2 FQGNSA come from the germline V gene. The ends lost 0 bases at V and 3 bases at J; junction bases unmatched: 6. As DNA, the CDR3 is TGTGCCAGCAGCTTAGCGGCGCGGGGGTCAACAGATACGCAGTATTTT. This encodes CASSLAARGSTDTQYF.

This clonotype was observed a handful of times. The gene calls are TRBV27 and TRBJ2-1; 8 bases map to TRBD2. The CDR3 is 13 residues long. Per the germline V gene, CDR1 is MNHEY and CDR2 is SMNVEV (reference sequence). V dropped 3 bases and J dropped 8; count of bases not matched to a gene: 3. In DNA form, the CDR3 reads TGTGCCAGCAGTTTCCCGGGGGGGTATGAGCAGTTCTTC. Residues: CASSFPGGYEQFF.

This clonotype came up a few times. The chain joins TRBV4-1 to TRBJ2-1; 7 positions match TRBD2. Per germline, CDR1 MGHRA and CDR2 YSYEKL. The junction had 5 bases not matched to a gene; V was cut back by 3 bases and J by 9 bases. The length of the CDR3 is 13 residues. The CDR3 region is CASSHPPGGEQFF. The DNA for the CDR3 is TGCGCCAGCAGCCACCCCCCGGGAGGTGAGCAGTTCTTC.

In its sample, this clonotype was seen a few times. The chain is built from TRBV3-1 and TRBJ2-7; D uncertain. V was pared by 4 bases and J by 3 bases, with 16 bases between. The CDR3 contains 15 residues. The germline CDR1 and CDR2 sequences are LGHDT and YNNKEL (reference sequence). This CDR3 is CASSLYGSQHYEQYF. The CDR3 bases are TGTGCCAGCAGCCTCTATGGCTCCCAGCACTACGAGCAGTACTTC.

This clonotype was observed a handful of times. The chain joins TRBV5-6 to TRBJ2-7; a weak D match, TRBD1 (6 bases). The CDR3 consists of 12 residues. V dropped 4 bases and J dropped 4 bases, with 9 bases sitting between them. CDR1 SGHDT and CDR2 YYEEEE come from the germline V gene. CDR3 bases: TGTGCCAGCAGCAACGACAGGTACGAGCAGTACTTC. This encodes CASSNDRYEQYF.

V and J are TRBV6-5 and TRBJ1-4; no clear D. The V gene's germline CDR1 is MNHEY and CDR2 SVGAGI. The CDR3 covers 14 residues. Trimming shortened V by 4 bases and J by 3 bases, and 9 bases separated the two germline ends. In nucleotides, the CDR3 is TGTGCCAGCAGTTCCGACGGGTCTAATGAAAAACTGTTTTTT. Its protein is CASSSDGSNEKLFF.

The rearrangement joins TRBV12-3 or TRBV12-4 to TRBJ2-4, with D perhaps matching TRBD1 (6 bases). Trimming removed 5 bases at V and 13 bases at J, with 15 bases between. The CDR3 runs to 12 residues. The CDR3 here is CASSTNRAGQYF. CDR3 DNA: TGTGCCAGCAGTACCAACAGGGCCGGGCAGTACTTC.

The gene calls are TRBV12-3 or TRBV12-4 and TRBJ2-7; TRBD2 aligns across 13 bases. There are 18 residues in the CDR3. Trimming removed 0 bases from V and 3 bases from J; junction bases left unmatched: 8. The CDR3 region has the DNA TGTGCCAGCAGTTTAGCGGGACTAGCGGGGAGGAGGTACTACGAGCAGTACTTC. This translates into CASSLAGLAGRRYYEQYF.

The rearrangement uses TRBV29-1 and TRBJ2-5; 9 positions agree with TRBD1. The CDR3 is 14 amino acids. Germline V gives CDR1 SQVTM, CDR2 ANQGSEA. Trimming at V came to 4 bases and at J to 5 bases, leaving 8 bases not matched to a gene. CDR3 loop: CSVAGTGIGETQYF. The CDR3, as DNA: TGCAGCGTTGCCGGGACAGGGATAGGGGAGACCCAGTACTTC.

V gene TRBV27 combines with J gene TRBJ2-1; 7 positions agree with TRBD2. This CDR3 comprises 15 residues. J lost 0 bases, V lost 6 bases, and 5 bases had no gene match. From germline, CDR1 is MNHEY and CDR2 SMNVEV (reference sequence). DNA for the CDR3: TGTGCCAGCAGGGTTGGCGGGAGCTCCTACAATGAGCAGTTCTTC. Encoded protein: CASRVGGSSYNEQFF.